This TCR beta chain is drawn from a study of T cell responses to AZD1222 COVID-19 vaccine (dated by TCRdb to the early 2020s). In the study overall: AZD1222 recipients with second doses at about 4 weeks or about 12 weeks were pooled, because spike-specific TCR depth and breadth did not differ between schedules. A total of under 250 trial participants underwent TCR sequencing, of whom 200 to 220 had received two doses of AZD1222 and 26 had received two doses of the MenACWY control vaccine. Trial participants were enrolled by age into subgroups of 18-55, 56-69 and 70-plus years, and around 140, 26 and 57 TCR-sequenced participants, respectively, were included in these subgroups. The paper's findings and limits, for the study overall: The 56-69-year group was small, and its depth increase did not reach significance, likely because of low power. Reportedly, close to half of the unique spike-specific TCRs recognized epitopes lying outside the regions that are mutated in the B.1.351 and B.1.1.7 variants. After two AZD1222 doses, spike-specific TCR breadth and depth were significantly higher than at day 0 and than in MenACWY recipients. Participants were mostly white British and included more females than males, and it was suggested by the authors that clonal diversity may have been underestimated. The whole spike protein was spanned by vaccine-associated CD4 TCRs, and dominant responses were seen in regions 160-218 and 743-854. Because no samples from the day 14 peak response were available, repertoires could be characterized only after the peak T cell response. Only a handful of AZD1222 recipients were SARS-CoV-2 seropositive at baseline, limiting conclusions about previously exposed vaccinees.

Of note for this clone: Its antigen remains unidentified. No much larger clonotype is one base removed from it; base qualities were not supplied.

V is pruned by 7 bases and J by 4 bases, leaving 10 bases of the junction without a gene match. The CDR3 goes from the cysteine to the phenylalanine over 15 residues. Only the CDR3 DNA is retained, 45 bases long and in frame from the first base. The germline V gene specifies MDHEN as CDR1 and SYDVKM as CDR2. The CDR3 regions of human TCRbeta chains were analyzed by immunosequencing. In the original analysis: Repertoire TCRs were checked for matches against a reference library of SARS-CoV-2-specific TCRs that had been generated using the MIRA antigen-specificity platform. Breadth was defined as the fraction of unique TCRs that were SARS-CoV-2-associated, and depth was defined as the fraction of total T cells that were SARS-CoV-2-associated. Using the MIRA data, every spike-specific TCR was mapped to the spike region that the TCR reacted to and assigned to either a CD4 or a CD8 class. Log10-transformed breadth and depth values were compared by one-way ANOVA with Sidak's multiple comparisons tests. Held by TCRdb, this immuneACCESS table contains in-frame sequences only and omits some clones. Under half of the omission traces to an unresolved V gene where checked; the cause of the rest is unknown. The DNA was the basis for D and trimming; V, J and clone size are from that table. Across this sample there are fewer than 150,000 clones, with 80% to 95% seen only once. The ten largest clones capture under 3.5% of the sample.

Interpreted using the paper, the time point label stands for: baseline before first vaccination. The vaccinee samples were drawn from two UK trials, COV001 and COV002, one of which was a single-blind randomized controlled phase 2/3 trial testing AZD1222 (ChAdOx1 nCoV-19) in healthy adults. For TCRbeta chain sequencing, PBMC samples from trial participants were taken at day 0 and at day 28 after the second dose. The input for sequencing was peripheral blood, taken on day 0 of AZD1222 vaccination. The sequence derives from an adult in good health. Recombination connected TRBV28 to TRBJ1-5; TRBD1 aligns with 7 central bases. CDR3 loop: CASIPQGTKNQPQHF. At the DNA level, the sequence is TGTGCCAGCATTCCACAGGGGACCAAGAATCAGCCCCAGCATTTT.